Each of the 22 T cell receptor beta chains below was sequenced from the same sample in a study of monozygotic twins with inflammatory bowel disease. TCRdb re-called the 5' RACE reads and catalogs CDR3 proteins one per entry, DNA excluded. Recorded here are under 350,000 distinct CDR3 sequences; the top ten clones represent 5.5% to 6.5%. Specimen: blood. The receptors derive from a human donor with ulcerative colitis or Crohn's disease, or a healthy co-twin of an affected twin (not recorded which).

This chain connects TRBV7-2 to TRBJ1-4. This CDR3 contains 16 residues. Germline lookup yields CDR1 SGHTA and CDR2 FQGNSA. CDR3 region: CASSPPRLGGGEKLFF.

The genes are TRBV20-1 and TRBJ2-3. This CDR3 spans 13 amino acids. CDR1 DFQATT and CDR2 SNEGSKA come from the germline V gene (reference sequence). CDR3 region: CSARVRVTDTQYF.

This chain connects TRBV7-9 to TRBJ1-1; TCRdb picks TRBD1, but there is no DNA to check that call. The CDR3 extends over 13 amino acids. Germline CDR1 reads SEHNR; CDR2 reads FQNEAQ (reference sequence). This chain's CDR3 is CASSLVSGTEAFF.

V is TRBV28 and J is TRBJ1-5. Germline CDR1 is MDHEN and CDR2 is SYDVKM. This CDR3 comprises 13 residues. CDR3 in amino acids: CASSLGYNQPQHF.

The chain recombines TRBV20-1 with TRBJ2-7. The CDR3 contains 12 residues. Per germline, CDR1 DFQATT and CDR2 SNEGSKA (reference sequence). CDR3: CSARGRNYEQYF.

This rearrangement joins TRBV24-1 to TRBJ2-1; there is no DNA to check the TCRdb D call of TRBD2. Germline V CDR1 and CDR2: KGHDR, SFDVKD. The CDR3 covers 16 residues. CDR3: CATSSVAGGAYNEQFF.

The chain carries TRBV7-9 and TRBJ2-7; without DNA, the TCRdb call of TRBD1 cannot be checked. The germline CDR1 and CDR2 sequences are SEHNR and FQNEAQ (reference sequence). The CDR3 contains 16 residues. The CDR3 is CASSLATGGNSYEQYF.

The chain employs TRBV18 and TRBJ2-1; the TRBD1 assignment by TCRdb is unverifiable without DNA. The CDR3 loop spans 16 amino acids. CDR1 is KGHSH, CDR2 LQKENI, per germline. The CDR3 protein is CASSPMGDPVRGEQFF. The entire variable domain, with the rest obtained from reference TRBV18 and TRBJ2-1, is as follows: NAGVMQNPRHLVRRRGQEARLRCSPMKGHSHVYWYRQLPEEGLKFMVYLQKENIIDESGMPKERFSAEFPKEGPSILRIQQVVRGDSAAYFCASSPMGDPVRGEQFFGPGTRLTVL.

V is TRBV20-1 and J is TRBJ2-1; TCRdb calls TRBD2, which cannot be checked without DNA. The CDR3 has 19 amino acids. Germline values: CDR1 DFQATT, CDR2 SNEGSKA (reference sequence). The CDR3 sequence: CSARELAGVGRGSYNEQFF.

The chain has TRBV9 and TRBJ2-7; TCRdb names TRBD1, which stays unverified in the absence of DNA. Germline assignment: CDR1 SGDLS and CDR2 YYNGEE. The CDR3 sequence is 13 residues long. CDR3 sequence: CASSVDRANEQYF. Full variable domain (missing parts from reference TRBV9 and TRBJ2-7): DSGVTQTPKHLITATGQRVTLRCSPRSGDLSVYWYQQSLDQGLQFLIQYYNGEERAKGNILERFSAQQFPDLHSELNLSSLELGDSALYFCASSVDRANEQYFGPGTRLTVT.

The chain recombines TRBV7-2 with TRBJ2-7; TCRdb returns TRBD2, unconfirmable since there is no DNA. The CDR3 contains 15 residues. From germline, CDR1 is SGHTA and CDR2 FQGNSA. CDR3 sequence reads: CASSLIAGGLSEQYF.

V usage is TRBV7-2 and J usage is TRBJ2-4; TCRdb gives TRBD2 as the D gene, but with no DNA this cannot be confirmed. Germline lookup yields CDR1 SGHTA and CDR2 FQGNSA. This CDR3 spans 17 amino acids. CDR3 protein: CASSPTGTSGRKNMQYF.

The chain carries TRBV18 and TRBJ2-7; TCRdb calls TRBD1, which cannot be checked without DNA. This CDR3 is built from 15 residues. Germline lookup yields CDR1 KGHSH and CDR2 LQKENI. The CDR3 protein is CASSPNSGAHYEQYF.

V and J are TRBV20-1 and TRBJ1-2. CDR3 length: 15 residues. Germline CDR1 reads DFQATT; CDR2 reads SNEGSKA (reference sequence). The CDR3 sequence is CSARAASGSWYGYTF.

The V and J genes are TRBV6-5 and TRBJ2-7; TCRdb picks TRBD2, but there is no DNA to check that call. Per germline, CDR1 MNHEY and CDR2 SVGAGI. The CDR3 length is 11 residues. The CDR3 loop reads CASSQGREQYF.

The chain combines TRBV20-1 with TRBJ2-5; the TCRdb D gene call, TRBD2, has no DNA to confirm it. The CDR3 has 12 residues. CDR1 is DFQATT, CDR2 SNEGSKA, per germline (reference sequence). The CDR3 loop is CSASLAGKTQYF.

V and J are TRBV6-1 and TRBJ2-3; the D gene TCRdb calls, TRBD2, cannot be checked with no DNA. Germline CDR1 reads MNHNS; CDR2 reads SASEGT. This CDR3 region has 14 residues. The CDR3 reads CASGTSGYTDTQYF.

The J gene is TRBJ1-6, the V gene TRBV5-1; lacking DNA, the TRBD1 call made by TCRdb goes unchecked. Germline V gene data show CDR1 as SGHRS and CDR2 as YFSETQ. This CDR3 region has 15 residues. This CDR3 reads CASRTRRQDNSPLHF. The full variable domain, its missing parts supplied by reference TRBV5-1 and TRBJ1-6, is KAGVTQTPRYLIKTRGQQVTLSCSPISGHRSVSWYQQTPGQGLQFLFEYFSETQRNKGNFPGRFSGRQFSNSRSEMNVSTLELGDSALYLCASRTRRQDNSPLHFGNGTRLTVT.

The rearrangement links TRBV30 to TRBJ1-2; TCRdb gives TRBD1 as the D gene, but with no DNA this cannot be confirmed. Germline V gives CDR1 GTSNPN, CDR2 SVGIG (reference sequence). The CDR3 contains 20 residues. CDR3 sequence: CAWSVPFSWDRSETNYGYTF.

The CDR3 reads CASSRGQGVETQYF. The chain has TRBV5-6 and TRBJ2-5; lacking DNA, the TRBD1 call made by TCRdb goes unchecked. This CDR3 region has 14 residues. Germline CDR1 reads SGHDT; CDR2 reads YYEEEE.

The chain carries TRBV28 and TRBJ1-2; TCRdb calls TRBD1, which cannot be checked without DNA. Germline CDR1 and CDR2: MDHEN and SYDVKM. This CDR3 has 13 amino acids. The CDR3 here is CASSLNWQRPDAF.

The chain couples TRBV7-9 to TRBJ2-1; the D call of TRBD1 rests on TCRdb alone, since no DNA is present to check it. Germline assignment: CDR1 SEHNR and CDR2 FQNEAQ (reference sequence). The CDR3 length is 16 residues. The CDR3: CASSLARGSFLNEQFF.